Sequencing of this T cell receptor beta chain was carried out in a study of identical twins. The study's findings and limits: Invariant MAIT and iNKT cells may have partly biased zero-insertion analyses. Recombination models fit unrelated individuals' TCR alpha sharing but underestimated twins'. The study found excess low generation probability among twin-shared out-of-frame alpha sequences.

This CDR3 spans 17 amino acids. The ends lost 5 bases at V and 3 bases at J; junction bases unmatched: 13. As concerns this clonotype: Its antigen is not known.

Each CDR3 protein gets one entry after TCRdb re-called the 5' RACE reads with MiXCR. The table shows about 570,000 distinct CDR3 sequences, with 9.6% occurring only once. Healthy Caucasians supplied all donations. These sequences were also reported in another study, on yellow fever vaccine responses in identical twins.

The sequenced sample consisted of PBMCs. V usage is TRBV12-3 or TRBV12-4 and J usage is TRBJ2-3, with TRBD2 identical over 8 bases. The TCR was taken from a woman aged 18-35 years in good health. The CDR3 nucleotides read TGTGCCAGCAGTCCCCTGGGTAGCGGGGTCCCTACAGATACGCAGTATTTT. It specifies CASSPLGSGVPTDTQYF.